These 21 T cell receptor beta chains were sequenced from one sample in a study of CD8 T cells in ankylosing spondylitis. What these receptors recognize is not known. General study points: A TCR beta motif made of 7 to 9 highly homologous variants seemed typical of ankylosing spondylitis blood.

Each CDR3 protein gets one entry after TCRdb re-called the 5' RACE reads with MiXCR. The table has about 450,000 distinct CDR3 sequences, roughly 27% seen once. The sample comprised blood, either unsorted or a sorted T cell fraction (not recorded which). The receptors shown here come from a male donor with ankylosing spondylitis.

This chain connects TRBV7-9 to TRBJ2-3, with a tentative D call TRBD1 (6 bases). Deletions cut 5 bases from V and 0 bases from J, with 9 bases between. CDR1 is SEHNR, CDR2 FQNEAQ, per germline (reference sequence). The CDR3 loop spans 14 amino acids. The CDR3 reads CASSHGQSTDTQYF. Written as DNA, the CDR3 is TGTGCCAGCAGCCACGGACAGAGCACAGATACGCAGTATTTT.

This clonotype has a handful of counts. This sequence joins TRBV5-6 and TRBJ2-3; D is possibly TRBD1 or TRBD2 (6 bases each). Germline CDR1 SGHDT, CDR2 YYEEEE. The CDR3 runs to 13 residues. V was pared by 4 bases and J by 7 bases, with 13 bases between. The CDR3 region has the DNA TGTGCCAGCAGCCCAGGGGCGGGGTATACGCAGTATTTT. Residues: CASSPGAGYTQYF. The complete variable domain, with remaining parts taken from reference TRBV5-6 and TRBJ2-3, reads DAGVTQSPTHLIKTRGQQVTLRCSPKSGHDTVSWYQQALGQGPQFIFQYYEEEERQRGNFPDRFSGHQFPNYSSELNVNALLLGDSALYLCASSPGAGYTQYFGPGTRLTVL.

This clonotype has just a few counts. The chain carries TRBV20-1 and TRBJ2-3; no reliable D call. Trimming left V 3 bases short and J 5 bases short, with 6 bases between. This CDR3 region has 11 residues. Germline V gene data show CDR1 as DFQATT and CDR2 as SNEGSKA (reference sequence). The CDR3 here is CSARIGDTQYF. The CDR3, as DNA: TGCAGTGCTAGGATTGGAGATACGCAGTATTTT.

CDR3 protein: CASSLGQGERGYTF. The CDR3 nucleotides are TGCGCCAGCAGCTTGGGGCAGGGGGAGCGAGGCTACACCTTC. J is TRBJ1-2 and V is TRBV5-1, with 7 nucleotides matching TRBD1. V shed 0 bases, J shed 8 bases, and the junction held 7 bases outside the gene matches. The V gene's germline CDR1 is SGHRS and CDR2 YFSETQ. The CDR3 runs to 14 residues.

The chain links TRBV7-9 to TRBJ2-3; TRBD2 agrees at 11 bases. V was pared by 6 bases and J by 5 bases, with 7 bases of the junction left unmatched. CDR3 length: 15 amino acids. The germline CDR1 and CDR2 sequences are SEHNR and FQNEAQ (reference sequence). The CDR3 region is CASSLLAGVEDTQYF. The CDR3 DNA reads TGTGCCAGCAGTCTACTAGCGGGAGTGGAAGATACGCAGTATTTT. Filled out from reference TRBV7-9 and TRBJ2-3, the complete variable domain reads DTGVSQNPRHKITKRGQNVTFRCDPISEHNRLYWYRQTLGQGPEFLTYFQNEAQLEKSRLLSDRFSAERPKGSFSTLEIQRTEQGDSAMYLCASSLLAGVEDTQYFGPGTRLTVL.

The chain carries TRBV27 and TRBJ1-6, with 7 bases matching TRBD1. Trimming cost V 3 bases and J 10 bases; bases outside gene matches: 3. This CDR3 region has 13 residues. From germline, CDR1 is MNHEY and CDR2 SMNVEV (reference sequence). In DNA, the CDR3 is TGTGCCAGCAGTTTCGACAGGGAATCACCCCTCCACTTT. Its protein is CASSFDRESPLHF.

This rearrangement joins TRBV24-1 to TRBJ1-2; TRBD1 agrees at 9 bases. The CDR3 has 14 residues. Germline V gene sequence: CDR1 KGHDR, CDR2 SFDVKD. V lost 7 bases to trimming and J lost 0 bases; unmatched junction nucleotides: 2. The CDR3 bases are TGTGCCACCAGAGGGACAGGGACTAACTATGGCTACACCTTC. Translating it yields CATRGTGTNYGYTF.

This rearrangement joins TRBV7-2 to TRBJ1-3; no definite D call. There are 12 residues in the CDR3. V lost 1 base to trimming and J lost 9 bases, with 7 bases between them. Germline lookup yields CDR1 SGHTA and CDR2 FQGNSA. The CDR3 DNA follows: TGTGCCAGCAGCTTAGTGGGCACCACCATATATTTT. Residues: CASSLVGTTIYF.

This clonotype was found a few times. The rearrangement links TRBV29-1 to TRBJ2-1; D unresolved. The germline V and J ends were trimmed by 0 bases and 8 bases, with 14 bases remaining between them. CDR1 and CDR2 from the germline V gene are SQVTM and ANQGSEA. This CDR3 contains 14 residues. The CDR3 spells CSVEDLSFNDEQFF. CDR3 coding DNA: TGCAGCGTTGAAGATCTCTCTTTCAACGATGAGCAGTTCTTC.

The rearrangement links TRBV10-1 to TRBJ1-2, with D perhaps TRBD1 (5 bases). This CDR3 is 14 amino acids long. Per the germline V gene, CDR1 is WNHNN and CDR2 is SYGVQD (reference sequence). Deletions cut 4 bases from V and 8 bases from J, with 17 bases between. The CDR3 protein is CASSAGRGVEGYTF. The CDR3 region has the DNA TGCGCCAGCAGTGCGGGCCGGGGGGTAGAAGGCTACACCTTC.

This clonotype was counted many times. The genes are TRBV5-1 and TRBJ2-7; no clear D. The CDR3 is 14 amino acids. Trimming took off 0 bases at V and 2 bases at J, with 9 bases between the two ends. Germline lookup yields CDR1 SGHRS and CDR2 YFSETQ. CDR3 bases: TGCGCCAGCAGCTTGGGTCCGGGTACCTACGAGCAGTACGTC. It is translated as CASSLGPGTYEQYV.

The chain employs TRBV7-9 and TRBJ2-7, with 7 bases that match TRBD1. Per the germline V gene, CDR1 is SEHNR and CDR2 is FQNEAQ (reference sequence). The CDR3 contains 15 residues. Trimming took 4 bases from V and 3 from J; bases not matched to a gene: 9. The CDR3 loop reads CASSSWRTGSYEQYF. CDR3 sequence (DNA): TGTGCCAGCAGCTCTTGGAGGACAGGCAGCTACGAGCAGTACTTC.

The rearrangement uses TRBV5-1 and TRBJ2-2; D is undetermined. The CDR3 sequence is 15 residues long. Germline V CDR1 and CDR2: SGHRS, YFSETQ. Trimming took off 0 bases at V and 4 bases at J, with 10 bases between the two ends. The CDR3 DNA reads as TGCGCCAGCAGCTTGGCTCAGGCCAGCACCGGGGAGCTGTTTTTT. Amino acids: CASSLAQASTGELFF.

A few counts support this clonotype. The chain employs TRBV20-1 and TRBJ2-2; weak D call: TRBD2 (5 bases). This CDR3 region has 14 residues. Trimming shortened V by 3 bases and J by 0 bases, and 8 bases separated the two germline ends. Germline CDR1 is DFQATT and CDR2 is SNEGSKA (reference sequence). The CDR3 DNA sequence: TGCAGTGCTAGTATCGGGGCGAACACCGGGGAGCTGTTTTTT. Translated: CSASIGANTGELFF.

The table lists this clonotype with a few counts. CDR3 in DNA: TGTGCCTGCCTAGGGACTAGCGGTTACGAGCAGTACGTC. Its translation: CACLGTSGYEQYV. The gene calls are TRBV30 and TRBJ2-7; 11 nucleotides match TRBD2. V dropped 6 bases and J dropped 4; count of bases not matched to a gene: 5. CDR1 is GTSNPN and CDR2 is SVGIG in the germline V gene (reference sequence). The CDR3 is 13 amino acids.

In this sample, this clonotype turned up many times. CDR3 coding DNA: TGCAGTGTCTCACTAGCGGGAGGGTCCTACGAGCAGTACTTC. Amino acid sequence: CSVSLAGGSYEQYF. This chain joins TRBV20-1 and TRBJ2-7, with 13 positions matching TRBD2. J gave up 1 base and V 7 bases, and 4 bases lay outside the gene matches. Germline V gene sequence: CDR1 DFQATT, CDR2 SNEGSKA (reference sequence). This CDR3 has 14 residues.

This clonotype was seen a handful of times. The CDR3 sequence is CATSDLQTSIGYEQYF. The CDR3 DNA follows: TGTGCCACCAGTGATTTGCAGACTAGTATCGGCTACGAGCAGTACTTC. The V call is TRBV24-1, the J call TRBJ2-7, with a weak D call TRBD2 (6 bases). The CDR3 loop spans 16 amino acids. Trimming took 0 bases from V and 3 from J, leaving 14 bases between them. Germline V gene data show CDR1 as KGHDR and CDR2 as SFDVKD.

This clonotype was counted between two and nine times. V gene TRBV12-3 or TRBV12-4 combines with J gene TRBJ2-3; no clear D gene. This CDR3 comprises 13 residues. The germline V and J ends were trimmed by 6 bases and 2 bases, with 9 bases remaining between them. The CDR3 sequence: CASRDDLTDTQYF. The CDR3 DNA is TGTGCCAGCAGGGACGACCTCACAGATACGCAGTATTTT.

The sample holds a few counts of this clonotype. The chain recombines TRBV20-1 with TRBJ2-1; possible D gene TRBD2, 6 bases. Trimming removed 3 bases at V and 9 bases at J, with 21 bases between. This CDR3 is 15 amino acids long. CDR1 is DFQATT, CDR2 SNEGSKA, per germline (reference sequence). CDR3 in amino acids: CSARTRHAFAIEQFF. CDR3 sequence (DNA): TGCAGTGCTAGGACTAGGCATGCTTTCGCAATTGAGCAGTTCTTC.

This clonotype was observed a few times. This chain joins TRBV29-1 and TRBJ1-1, with 7 positions matching TRBD1. CDR1 is SQVTM and CDR2 is ANQGSEA in the germline V gene. The CDR3 totals 13 residues. The J segment lost 2 bases and the V segment lost 2 bases, leaving 2 bases of the junction unmatched. The CDR3 loop reads CSVERDSNTEAFF. CDR3 nucleotide sequence: TGCAGCGTTGAAAGGGACAGCAACACTGAAGCTTTCTTT.

The CDR3 DNA is TGTGCCAGAAGTCAGGCTCCAGGTGAAGCTTTCTTT. It is translated as CARSQAPGEAFF. The chain carries TRBV19 and TRBJ1-1, with D uncertain. CDR1 is LNHDA, CDR2 SQIVND, per germline (reference sequence). V was clipped by 9 bases and J by 7 bases, with 15 bases between them. This CDR3 comprises 12 residues.